Shown below are 7 T cell receptor beta chains from a single sample sequenced in a study of T cell clonality in common variable immunodeficiency. Study observations and caveats: Common variable immunodeficiency TCR beta sequences reportedly had fewer deletions and N-nucleotide insertions.

The protocol was immunoSEQ multiplex PCR, while the TCRdb copy is restricted to in-frame clones and leaves out a portion. The sample counts fewer than 35,000 clones, none seen once; the ten largest own 5% to 7%. The antigens for these receptors are not known. Sample: peripheral blood mononuclear cells. These receptors were collected from a human donor with common variable immunodeficiency.

CDR3 residues: CAWGPLGNTIYF. The CDR3 bases that were read are TGTGCCTGGGGCCCCTTGGGAAACACC. The V gene is TRBV30, the J gene TRBJ1-3, with unresolved D. The CDR3 end lies 3 residues beyond the end of the read and is filled in from the germline J gene. The CDR3 has 12 residues. Trimming shortened V by 5 bases and J by 4 bases, and 9 bases separated the two germline ends. CDR1 is GTSNPN and CDR2 is SVGIG in the germline V gene (reference sequence).

This clone was counted at least ten times. Coverage ceases 3 residues before the CDR3 finishes, and the germline J gene fills in the end. This chain joins TRBV29-1 and TRBJ2-7; D gene unclear. The CDR3 contains 13 residues. Trimming pared 4 bases from V and 2 bases from J, leaving 12 bases between. The germline V gene has CDR1 SQVTM and CDR2 ANQGSEA. The CDR3 reads CSVVVNTAYEQYF. The CDR3 bases that were read are TGCAGCGTTGTGGTTAACACAGCCTACGAG.

In this sample, this clone turned up a few times. The read falls 3 residues short of the CDR3 end, and the missing part is taken from the germline J gene. The chain links TRBV7-7 to TRBJ2-2; 8 bases are shared with TRBD1. Germline V gene data show CDR1 as SSHAT and CDR2 as FNYEAQ (reference sequence). The ends lost 3 bases at V and 6 bases at J; junction bases unmatched: 9. CDR3 length: 16 amino acids. CDR3 amino acids: CASSLRDRTLAGELFF. The CDR3 bases that were read are TGTGCCAGCAGCTTGAGGGACAGGACACTTGCCGGGGAG.

Note on this clone: The CDR3 end falls 3 residues outside the read, so it is completed with the germline J gene. The J gene is TRBJ1-1, the V gene TRBV7-2; D gene unclear. Trimming removed 1 base at V and 3 bases at J, with 9 bases between. This CDR3 has 14 amino acids. Germline CDR1 reads SGHTA; CDR2 reads FQGNSA. The CDR3 DNA, read in part, is TGTGCCAGCAGCTTAGAACAGTGCTACACTGAA. This sequence encodes CASSLEQCYTE. The CDR3 in its entirety is CASSLEQCYTEAFF.

Only a few counts were recorded for this clone. CDR3 DNA (partial): TGTGCCAGCAGCCGCCGGACAGGGTTGGAAGAGACC. It translates to CASSRRTGLEET. The whole CDR3 protein reads CASSRRTGLEETQYF. The chain couples TRBV2 to TRBJ2-5, with TRBD1 matching over 8 bases. Read data end 3 residues before the CDR3 end; the end is taken from the germline J gene. The CDR3 has 15 amino acids. After removal of 6 bases from V and 3 bases from J, the junction contained 9 bases not matched to a gene. Looked up from germline, CDR1 is SNHLY and CDR2 is FYNNEI. The full variable domain, rest sourced from reference TRBV2 and TRBJ2-5, is EPEVTQTPSHQVTQMGQEVILRCVPISNHLYFYWYRQILGQKVEFLVSFYNNEISEKSEIFDDQFSVERPDGSNFTLKIRSTKLEDSAMYFCASSRRTGLEETQYFGPGTRLLVL.

This clone has more than one count but fewer than ten. The read falls 3 residues short of the CDR3 end, and the missing part is taken from the germline J gene. The gene calls are TRBV2 and TRBJ2-5, with 9 bases identical to TRBD2. With 9 bases clipped from V and 1 base from J, the junction kept 9 bases outside the gene matches. Germline V gene data show CDR1 as SNHLY and CDR2 as FYNNEI. This CDR3 is 15 amino acids long. CDR3 protein: CASGAGGAIQETQYF. The DNA read from the CDR3 is TGTGCCAGTGGGGCGGGGGGGGCCATCCAAGAGACC. Together with reference TRBV2 and TRBJ2-5, the CDR3 gives the full variable domain: EPEVTQTPSHQVTQMGQEVILRCVPISNHLYFYWYRQILGQKVEFLVSFYNNEISEKSEIFDDQFSVERPDGSNFTLKIRSTKLEDSAMYFCASGAGGAIQETQYFGPGTRLLVL.

This clone was detected only a few times. Sequencing ends 3 residues short of the CDR3 end; the germline J gene provides the rest. This chain joins TRBV19 and TRBJ1-2; TRBD1 is a possible D gene (6 bases). This CDR3 has 13 amino acids. V lost 6 bases to trimming and J lost 4 bases, with 12 bases between them. Per the germline V gene, CDR1 is LNHDA and CDR2 is SQIVND (reference sequence). CDR3 amino acids: CASSTGNFYGYTF. Partial CDR3 DNA: TGTGCCAGTAGCACAGGGAATTTCTATGGC. The whole variable domain, remainder taken from reference TRBV19 and TRBJ1-2, is DGGITQSPKYLFRKEGQNVTLSCEQNLNHDAMYWYRQDPGQGLRLIYYSQIVNDFQKGDIAEGYSVSREKKESFPLTVTSAQKNPTAFYLCASSTGNFYGYTFGSGTRLTVV.